The 18 T cell receptor beta chains below all came from one sample that was sequenced in a study of cytomegalovirus exposure and HLA in healthy donors. This PCR relied on a set of 60 Vbeta primers and 13 Jbeta primers. Data came from immunoSEQ multiplex PCR; TCRdb stores just in-frame clones and leaves some out. In the table there are about 110,000 clones, approximately 80% of which are singletons. The source material was PBMCs. Every receptor here comes from a man aged 50 to 59 in good health and CMV-seronegative.

V and J are TRBV14 and TRBJ1-1, with TRBD1 as a possible D gene (5 bases). This CDR3 has 14 residues. V lost 5 bases and J 0 bases, leaving 10 bases between the germline ends. Germline values: CDR1 SGHDN, CDR2 FVKESK. The CDR3 DNA follows: TGTGCCAGCAGCGCTACAGGTTTGAACACTGAAGCTTTCTTT. The encoded protein is CASSATGLNTEAFF.

The rearrangement joins TRBV7-2 to TRBJ2-5; TRBD1 matches at 7 bases. The trim removed 5 bases at V and 2 bases at J, leaving 5 bases unmatched. The CDR3 covers 14 residues. Germline-derived CDR1 and CDR2 are SGHTA and FQGNSA. The CDR3 here is CASSPRTGQETQYF. DNA of the CDR3: TGTGCCAGCAGCCCCCGGACAGGTCAAGAGACCCAGTACTTC.

In regard to this clone: Its ends do not fully match the called genes, so a read error is possible. The chain joins TRBV6-6 to TRBJ2-3; 8 bases are a match to TRBD2. The germline V gene has CDR1 MNHNY and CDR2 SVGAGI (reference sequence). The CDR3 covers 15 residues. The chain's CDR3 is CASSSLGGGTHTQYF. For the CDR3, the DNA is TGTGCCAGCAGTTCACTCGGGGGGGGCACACATACGCAGTATTTT.

The rearrangement joins TRBV10-2 to TRBJ1-2; 8 bases line up with TRBD1. CDR1 WSHSY and CDR2 SAAADI come from the germline V gene. Trimming removed 6 bases from V and 3 bases from J; junction bases left unmatched: 3. The CDR3 is 13 residues long. CDR3 bases: TGCGCCAGCAGGACAGGGGATGACTATGGCTACACCTTC. It yields the protein CASRTGDDYGYTF.

V gene TRBV28 combines with J gene TRBJ1-5; possibly TRBD1 for D (5 bases). The V gene lost 5 bases and the J gene lost 1 base, with 12 bases spanning the gap. The CDR3 spans 15 residues. The germline gives CDR1 MDHEN, CDR2 SYDVKM. CDR3 sequence: CASSPPGGSNQPQHF. CDR3 bases: TGTGCCAGCAGTCCCCCGGGGGGGAGCAATCAGCCCCAGCATTTT.

V and J are TRBV10-3 and TRBJ2-7; possibly TRBD2 for D (6 bases). With 6 bases removed from V and 0 bases from J, the gap between germline ends came to 15 bases. The germline CDR1 and CDR2 sequences are ENHRY and SYGVKD. The CDR3 runs to 15 residues. CDR3 DNA: TGTGCCATCAGCAGCGGGTTATCAGGCTCCTACGAGCAGTACTTC. Translating it yields CAISSGLSGSYEQYF.

This sequence joins TRBV27 and TRBJ2-3; a possible D gene is TRBD1 (5 bases). Trimming left V 5 bases short and J 2 bases short, with 14 bases between. The CDR3 sequence is 15 residues long. Germline CDR1 is MNHEY and CDR2 is SMNVEV (reference sequence). The CDR3: CASSRIDRFTDTQYF. In DNA, the CDR3 is TGTGCCAGCAGTCGGATCGACAGATTCACAGATACGCAGTATTTT.

The chain combines TRBV30 with TRBJ1-3; no definite D call. V was pared by 5 bases and J by 0 bases, with 14 bases between. Germline assignment: CDR1 GTSNPN and CDR2 SVGIG (reference sequence). CDR3 length: 15 residues. Written as DNA, the CDR3 is TGTGCCTGGGCCCTTCAGTCTCCCTCTGGAAACACCATATATTTT. Translation gives CAWALQSPSGNTIYF.

This clone showed up just a few times. The chain recombines TRBV21-1 with TRBJ2-7; the table's D call TRBD2 went unverified against the DNA. TRBV21-1 has pseudogene status. The length of the CDR3 is 18 residues. CDR3 DNA sequence: TGTGCCAGCAGCAAAGTAAGGGAGCGAGCGGGAGGCTACTACGAGCAGTACTTC. Its translation is CASSKVRERAGGYYEQYF.

The chain is built from TRBV5-1 and TRBJ1-3; the D is unclear. Germline V CDR1 and CDR2: SGHRS, YFSETQ. V was shortened by 0 bases and J by 0 bases, with 7 bases between the two germline ends. This CDR3 comprises 15 residues. This CDR3 reads CASSLGGSSGNTIYF. The CDR3 nucleotides are TGCGCCAGCAGCTTGGGCGGAAGCTCTGGAAACACCATATATTTT.

CDR3 protein: CASSRGLAENIQYF. The CDR3 DNA sequence: TGCGCCAGCAGCCGGGGACTAGCGGAAAACATTCAGTACTTC. This chain uses TRBV5-1 with TRBJ2-4, with 11 bases fitting TRBD2. This CDR3 has 14 amino acids. Losses at the gene ends were 4 bases for V and 5 bases for J; bases not matched to a gene: 2. The germline V gene encodes CDR1 SGHRS and CDR2 YFSETQ.

The rearrangement links TRBV5-1 to TRBJ1-4; TRBD1 matches 10 bases. J was trimmed by 8 bases and V by 3 bases; bases with no gene match: 13. The germline CDR1 and CDR2 sequences are SGHRS and YFSETQ. The CDR3 runs to 17 residues. CDR3 bases: TGCGCCAGCAGCTGGGGGGGACAGGGGTTCGAGTACGAAAAACTGTTTTTT. It is translated as CASSWGGQGFEYEKLFF.

The J gene is TRBJ1-5, the V gene TRBV19, with D unclear. V lost 4 bases to trimming and J lost 5 bases, with 12 bases between them. Germline CDR1 reads LNHDA; CDR2 reads SQIVND (reference sequence). CDR3 length: 14 residues. CDR3 nucleotide sequence: TGTGCCAGTAGTACTTACTCGAAAGATCAGCCCCAGCATTTT. It specifies CASSTYSKDQPQHF.

The chain carries TRBV11-2 and TRBJ1-3, with D unresolved. The germline CDR1 and CDR2 sequences are SGHAT and FQNNGV. The CDR3 loop spans 16 amino acids. Trimming pared 5 bases from V and 2 bases from J, leaving 16 bases between. CDR3 amino acids: CASSDSWPNTGNTIYF. The CDR3 nucleotides are TGTGCCAGCAGCGATAGCTGGCCAAACACTGGAAACACCATATATTTT.

This clone was counted a single time. CDR3 nucleotides: TGTGCCAGCAGCTTAGCGCGGGGGGCCAACGTCCTGACTTTC. Amino acid sequence: CASSLARGANVLTF. This chain links TRBV7-9 with TRBJ2-6, with D unclear. This CDR3 is built from 14 residues. V was trimmed by 0 bases and J by 4 bases, leaving 4 bases between them. The germline V gene encodes CDR1 SEHNR and CDR2 FQNEAQ (reference sequence).

The chain links TRBV6-5 to TRBJ1-2; D perhaps matches TRBD1 (5 bases). This CDR3 has 14 amino acids. Trimming left V 3 bases short and J 0 bases short, with 8 bases between. Germline V lookup: CDR1 MNHEY, CDR2 SVGAGI. Here the CDR3 DNA reads TGTGCCAGCAGTTATACAGGTTCTAACTATGGCTACACCTTC. Residues: CASSYTGSNYGYTF.

This clone occurred a few times. Compared with germline, one end of the junction differs, possibly owing to a read error. This chain uses TRBV7-9 with TRBJ2-7; 11 bases are a match to TRBD2. Per germline, CDR1 SEHNR and CDR2 FQNEAQ (reference sequence). The CDR3 length is 15 residues. The CDR3 DNA follows: TGTTCCAGCAGCTTCTCACTAGCGGGGGACTACGAGCAGTACTTC. Translation gives CSSSFSLAGDYEQYF.

V is TRBV6-4 and J is TRBJ2-2; D is possibly TRBD1 (6 bases). Germline CDR1 is MRHNA and CDR2 is SNTAGT. The CDR3 sequence is 16 residues long. The ends were cut back, 8 bases at V and 0 bases at J, with 16 bases in the middle. CDR3 protein: CASSREGHPNTGELFF. The CDR3 nucleotides read TGTGCCAGCTCAAGAGAGGGACACCCGAACACCGGGGAGCTGTTTTTT.